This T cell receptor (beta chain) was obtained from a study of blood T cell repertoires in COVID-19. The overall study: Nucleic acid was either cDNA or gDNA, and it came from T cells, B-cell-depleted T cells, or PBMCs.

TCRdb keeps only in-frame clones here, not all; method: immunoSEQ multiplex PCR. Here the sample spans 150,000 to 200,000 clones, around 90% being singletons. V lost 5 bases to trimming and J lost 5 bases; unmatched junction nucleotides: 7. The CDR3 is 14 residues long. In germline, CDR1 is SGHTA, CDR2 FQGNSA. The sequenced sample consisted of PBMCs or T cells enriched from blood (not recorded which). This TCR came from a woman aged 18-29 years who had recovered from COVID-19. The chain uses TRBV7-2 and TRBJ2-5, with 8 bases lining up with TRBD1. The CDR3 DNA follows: TGTGCCAGCAGCGCCAGGACAGGGTGGGAGACCCAGTACTTC. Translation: CASSARTGWETQYF.